Many counts were recorded for the clone carrying this T cell receptor beta chain. Trimming cost V 4 bases and J 2 bases; bases outside gene matches: 9. Germline CDR1 is SGHRS and CDR2 is YFSETQ. This CDR3 has 15 residues. The sample is drawn from a study of neurological immune-mediated disorders. One entry per CDR3 protein results from TCRdb running MiXCR on the 5' RACE reads. The table shows tens of thousands of distinct CDR3 sequences, with about 9.4% occurring only once. The chain uses TRBV5-1 and TRBJ2-7; TRBD2 matches at 7 bases. The sample taken for sequencing was PBMCs. This receptor was identified in a man aged 50-60 years in good health. The CDR3 nucleotides read TGCGCCAGCAGCCGAACCCAGCGGGGCCCCTACGAGCAGTACTTC. Translating gives CASSRTQRGPYEQYF.